The sequence of this TCR beta chain was determined in a study of cytomegalovirus exposure and HLA in healthy donors. Study findings and constraints: In terms of immune exposure information, only CMV serostatus was available.

The V and J ends lost 0 bases and 2 bases, in that order; junction bases with no gene match: 6. The CDR3 length is 16 residues. CDR1 is SGHRS, CDR2 YFSETQ, per germline. Regarding this clone: Its specificity is not known.

The PCR had 60 Vbeta and 13 Jbeta primers. Data came from immunoSEQ multiplex PCR; TCRdb stores just in-frame clones and leaves some out. This sample's clone table lists more than 45,000 clones. The gene calls are TRBV5-1 and TRBJ2-7, with 9 bases aligning to TRBD1. This TCR was sampled from a woman in her 30s in good health and CMV-seropositive. The sequencing sample was made of PBMCs. The CDR3 region is CASSLEGTGSAYEQYF. CDR3 DNA: TGCGCCAGCAGCTTGGAGGGGACAGGGAGCGCCTACGAGCAGTACTTC.